These T cell receptor beta chains were read from a single sample in a study of CD8 T cells in Susac syndrome. TCRdb processed the immunoSEQ multiplex PCR reads anew with MiXCR; each CDR3 protein has one entry. This sample has fewer than 85,000 distinct CDR3 sequences; approximately 94% occur once, and the top ten carry over 0.45%. Source material: CD8+ T cells from PBMCs. Receptors were obtained from a human donor with Susac syndrome. The conserved cysteine and the conserved F or W are not part of the CDR3 here.

TRBJ1-1,TRBV19,ASMWMAEAF
TRBJ1-1,TRBV7-9,ASSSRDRENTEAF
TRBJ1-5,TRBV4-3,ASSQDLRNSNQPQH
TRBJ2-7,TRBV9,ASSASGTGGNEQY
TRBJ2-3,TRBV9,ASSANRDRGTDTQY
TRBJ2-7,TRBV29-1,SVGSRGYEQY
TRBJ1-2,TRBV5-6,ASTPGTVAYGYT
TRBJ1-5,TRBV20-1,STQLGGGPRGQPQH
TRBJ1-1,TRBV7-9,ASHRAGDTEAF
TRBJ2-1,TRBV9,ASSGDEQF
TRBJ1-2,TRBV7-9,ASSLGTLYGYT
TRBJ2-5,TRBV4-1,ASSQVGTGWSETQY
TRBJ1-1,TRBV7-9,ASSFSRGANTEAF
TRBJ2-3,TRBV7-9,ASSLVLRQGHTDTQY
TRBJ1-1,TRBV12-3/TRBV12-4,ASSFTSLNTEAF
TRBJ2-2,TRBV5-4,ATTVNTGELF
TRBJ2-7,TRBV20-1,GPWGVDSYEQY
TRBJ2-3,TRBV12-3/TRBV12-4,ASSFPGADTQY
TRBJ2-4,TRBV4-3,ASSQDLPGDDIQY
TRBJ2-2,TRBV3-1,ASSPPGAWTGELF
TRBJ2-2,TRBV7-3,ASSFPRGGLNTGELF
TRBJ2-3,TRBV7-8,ASSLRAGTDTQY
TRBJ2-3,TRBV9,ASSVAAGGTDTQY
TRBJ1-5,TRBV5-5,ASSLNGPPQH
TRBJ1-5,TRBV7-2,ASGSNQPQH
TRBJ2-5,TRBV7-2,ASSFRGGVETQY
TRBJ2-3,TRBV5-6,ASSSDRSSADTQY
TRBJ1-5,TRBV5-4,ASSFIGDSNQPQH
TRBJ1-2,TRBV14,ASSQGTIYGYT
TRBJ2-2,TRBV20-1,SARDSNTGELF
TRBJ2-3,TRBV9,ASSVGGSSDTQY
TRBJ1-1,TRBV7-8,ASSLGGVNTEAF
TRBJ2-7,TRBV2,ASKGGVYEQY
TRBJ1-3,TRBV9,ASSAGSGNTIY
TRBJ2-7,TRBV30,AWSYRGREQY
TRBJ1-5,TRBV12-3/TRBV12-4,ASSVNSNQPQH
TRBJ2-3,TRBV9,ASSVGNGGAGTDTQY
TRBJ1-5,TRBV6-6,ASSPRDANQPQH
TRBJ1-6,TRBV9,ASSVGSWDGSNSPLH
TRBJ2-7,TRBV7-9,ASSPYSYEQY
TRBJ1-2,TRBV9,ASSVGDRRHYGYT
TRBJ2-3,TRBV9,ASSNRGTSTDTQY
TRBJ2-7,TRBV5-6,ATTTGDIPYEQY
TRBJ2-6,TRBV28,ASVKGASGANVLT
TRBJ2-7,TRBV6-5,ASSYFAAYEQY
TRBJ2-1,TRBV20-1,SARDSGGPYNEQF
TRBJ1-1,TRBV6-5,ASSFDRVGNTEAF
TRBJ2-1,TRBV10-3,ASTGQGSGEQF
TRBJ2-3,TRBV2,ASSVKLEGRLGDTQY
TRBJ1-2,TRBV27,ASSPQGWNGYT
TRBJ2-7,TRBV29-1,SVVLRGQWEQY
TRBJ2-1,TRBV24-1,ATSEGRGYNEQF